The next 7 T cell receptor beta chains were all read from a single sample in a study of blood T cell repertoires in COVID-19. Data came from immunoSEQ multiplex PCR; TCRdb stores just in-frame clones and leaves some out. Of about 380,000 clones listed, roughly 90% were seen once; the top ten hold 0.95% to 1.5%. Sequenced material: peripheral blood. The receptor set was obtained from a man aged 35 to 55 with acute or convalescent COVID-19.

The chain uses TRBV30 and TRBJ2-7; tentative D call: TRBD1 (5 bases). Germline CDR1 is GTSNPN and CDR2 is SVGIG (reference sequence). The CDR3 is made up of 13 amino acids. Trimming took off 6 bases at V and 0 bases at J, with 12 bases between the two ends. In DNA form, the CDR3 reads TGTGCCTGCCATAGGGGCGGCTCCTACGAGCAGTACTTC. Encoded protein: CACHRGGSYEQYF.

The rearrangement links TRBV5-1 to TRBJ1-2; 7 bases are shared with TRBD1. The CDR3 totals 14 residues. The V and J ends lost 7 bases and 4 bases, in that order; junction bases with no gene match: 10. From germline, CDR1 is SGHRS and CDR2 YFSETQ. The CDR3 nucleotides are TGCGCCAGCGAACCCGAAGGGGGCTCCTATGGCTACACCTTC. Amino acids: CASEPEGGSYGYTF.

This clone was seen only once. V is TRBV27 and J is TRBJ2-1; TRBD2 might be the D (6 bases). V dropped 5 bases and J dropped 9 bases, with 17 bases sitting between them. CDR1 is MNHEY and CDR2 is SMNVEV in the germline V gene (reference sequence). The CDR3 consists of 14 residues. CDR3: CASSTLGTDGEQFF. Here the CDR3 DNA reads TGTGCCAGCAGTACGCTTGGGACTGACGGTGAGCAGTTCTTC.

This clone is a singleton in its sample. The chain recombines TRBV4-2 with TRBJ1-4; a possible D gene is TRBD1 (6 bases). The CDR3 has 13 amino acids. Germline V CDR1 and CDR2: LGHNA, YNFKEQ. V was pared by 4 bases and J by 8 bases, with 11 bases between. In nucleotides, the CDR3 is TGTGCCAGCAGCCCGCGAAGGGGGGAAAAACTGTTTTTT. Its protein is CASSPRRGEKLFF.

The V gene is TRBV5-5, the J gene TRBJ1-1; D is unclear. With 0 bases removed from V and 2 bases from J, the gap between germline ends came to 8 bases. The CDR3 extends over 14 amino acids. The germline gives CDR1 SGHKS, CDR2 YYEKEE (reference sequence). CDR3 coding DNA: TGTGCCAGCAGCTTGGTGGAGAGCAACACTGAAGCTTTCTTT. Its translation: CASSLVESNTEAFF.

This chain joins TRBV5-1 and TRBJ1-3; TRBD1 matches at 7 bases. The J segment lost 2 bases and the V segment lost 2 bases, leaving 1 base of the junction unmatched. Germline CDR1 reads SGHRS; CDR2 reads YFSETQ. The CDR3 is 14 amino acids. The CDR3 here is CASSFGTAGNTIYF. CDR3 nucleotide sequence: TGCGCCAGCAGCTTCGGGACAGCTGGAAACACCATATATTTT.

This clone appeared a single time. V gene TRBV7-2 combines with J gene TRBJ1-5; 7 bases line up with TRBD1. The germline CDR1 and CDR2 sequences are SGHTA and FQGNSA. The CDR3 extends over 16 amino acids. The junction had 12 bases not matched to a gene; V was cut back by 4 bases and J by 6 bases. The CDR3 sequence: CASSSSHGTATQPQHF. The DNA for the CDR3 is TGTGCCAGCAGCTCAAGCCACGGGACAGCTACTCAGCCCCAGCATTTT.